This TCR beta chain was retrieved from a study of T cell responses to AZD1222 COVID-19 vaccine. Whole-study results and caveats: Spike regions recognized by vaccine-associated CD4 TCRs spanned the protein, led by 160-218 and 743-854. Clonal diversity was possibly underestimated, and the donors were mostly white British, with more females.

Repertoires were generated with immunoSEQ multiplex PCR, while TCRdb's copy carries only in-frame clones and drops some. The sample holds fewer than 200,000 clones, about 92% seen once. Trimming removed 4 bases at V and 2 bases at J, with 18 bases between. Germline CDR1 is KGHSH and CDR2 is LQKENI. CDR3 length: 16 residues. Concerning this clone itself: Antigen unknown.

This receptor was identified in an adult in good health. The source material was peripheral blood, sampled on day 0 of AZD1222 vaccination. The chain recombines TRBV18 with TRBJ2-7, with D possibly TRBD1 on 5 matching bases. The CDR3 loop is CASSLTVGRGTYEQYF. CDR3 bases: TGTGCCAGCTCACTGACGGTGGGTAGGGGTACCTACGAGCAGTACTTC. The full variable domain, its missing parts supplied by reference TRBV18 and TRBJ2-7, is NAGVMQNPRHLVRRRGQEARLRCSPMKGHSHVYWYRQLPEEGLKFMVYLQKENIIDESGMPKERFSAEFPKEGPSILRIQQVVRGDSAAYFCASSLTVGRGTYEQYFGPGTRLTVT.